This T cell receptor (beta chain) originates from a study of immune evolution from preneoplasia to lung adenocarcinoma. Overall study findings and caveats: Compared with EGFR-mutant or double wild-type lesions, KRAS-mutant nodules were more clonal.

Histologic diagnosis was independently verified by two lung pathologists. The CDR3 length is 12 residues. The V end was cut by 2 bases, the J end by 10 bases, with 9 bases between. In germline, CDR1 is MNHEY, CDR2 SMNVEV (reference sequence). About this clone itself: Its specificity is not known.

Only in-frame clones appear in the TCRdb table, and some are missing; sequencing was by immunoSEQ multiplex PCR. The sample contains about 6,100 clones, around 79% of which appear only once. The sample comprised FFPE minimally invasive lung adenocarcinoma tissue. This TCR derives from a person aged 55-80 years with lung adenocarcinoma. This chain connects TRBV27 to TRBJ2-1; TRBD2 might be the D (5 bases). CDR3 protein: CASSLDGSEQFF. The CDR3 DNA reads TGTGCCAGCAGTTTAGATGGGAGCGAGCAGTTCTTC.